This TCR beta chain was sequenced for a study of control samples from healthy donors and cancer patients (dated by TCRdb to the early 2020s). Library creation used the immunoSEQ multiplex PCR assay. The clones in this table, taken by TCRdb from immuneACCESS, are in-frame only. Not every clone is retained; where verified, under half of the shortfall comes from an unresolved V gene, and the cause of the rest is unknown. The sample records roughly 120,000 clones, around 89% of which are singletons. Clones ranked in the top ten supply approximately 18% of the sample. As encoded in the germline V gene, CDR1 is SGHNT while CDR2 is YENEEA. The CDR3 numbers 13 residues from cysteine through phenylalanine. Only CDR3 DNA is held: 39 bases, read in frame from base 1. The germline ends are 7 bases apart after V is trimmed by 5 bases and J by 1 base. Comments on this clone: The target of this receptor is not known. The sample holds no much larger clone one base away, and base qualities are not on file.

This receptor was taken from a woman aged 45-60 years in good health. Recombination linked TRBV11-3 to TRBJ2-3; no D gene is confidently identified. Sequencing used blood. The CDR3 corresponds to CASSLSGTDTQYF. The nucleotides are TGTGCCAGCAGCCTGAGTGGCACAGATACGCAGTATTTT.